There are a few counts of the clone carrying this TCR beta chain. The record originates from a study of human T cells and chemical hapten exposure. Study in general: The sensitizing agent was 2% DPC, placed on about 2 cm by about 2 cm of upper inner arm skin.

The V end was cut by 8 bases, the J end by 0 bases, with 8 bases between. The V gene's germline CDR1 is LNHDA and CDR2 SQIVND (reference sequence). The CDR3 has 13 residues. The time point denotes: pre-sensitization, week 0. Treatment denoted: therapeutic diphenylcyclopropenone sensitization with weekly scalp DPC. Blood, whole and unfractionated, served as the source for total RNA extraction. Individual cDNA molecules received unique molecular identifiers in the library. TCRdb reanalysed the RACE reads using MiXCR and keeps one entry per CDR3 protein. In the table there are roughly 38,000 distinct CDR3 sequences, around 12% of which are singletons.

The clonotype originates from a woman aged 40 to 50 with alopecia areata. Some clones in this sample may be carry-over from other donors' samples. This material consisted of whole blood, taken in connection with sensitization to the hapten diphenylcyclopropenone (DPC). This chain uses TRBV19 with TRBJ1-5; the D is unclear. The CDR3 bases are TGTGCCAGTCGGGATTTTAGCAATCAGCCCCAGCATTTT. Its protein product is CASRDFSNQPQHF.